Listed below are T cell receptor beta chains from one sample, sequenced in a study of cytomegalovirus exposure and HLA in healthy donors. The table came from immunoSEQ multiplex PCR; TCRdb's copy has only in-frame clones and leaves some out. The data show 75,000 to 95,000 clones, around 82% seen once. Sequencing was performed on PBMCs. The receptors here all came from a man aged 50-59 years in good health and CMV-seronegative. Each CDR3 is given with its conserved first and last residue. The D gene is left open where the match is weak. Part of the rows lack a size; the others show once, few, many or a class for expanded clones.

D gene	V gene	J gene	clone size	CDR3 protein	CDR3 DNA
TRBD1	TRBV10-2	TRBJ1-5	NA	CATGQGEQPQHF	TGCGCCACCGGACAGGGTGAACAGCCCCAGCATTTT
NA	TRBV9	TRBJ2-7	NA	CASSMDLAPTYEQYF	TGTGCCAGCAGCATGGACCTAGCCCCAACCTACGAGCAGTACTTC
NA	TRBV7-3	TRBJ1-1	NA	CASSPSTQNTEAFF	TGTGCCAGCAGCCCCTCGACTCAGAACACTGAAGCTTTCTTT
TRBD1	TRBV9	TRBJ1-6	few	CASSPGQGKNSPLHF	TGTGCCAGCAGCCCTGGACAGGGGAAGAATTCACCCCTCCACTTT
TRBD1	TRBV28	TRBJ1-2	NA	CASSPRGTGLSGGYTF	TGTGCCAGCAGTCCGCGGGGGACAGGCCTCTCCGGTGGCTACACCTTC
TRBD2	TRBV5-1	TRBJ2-5	NA	CASSLTTSMETQYF	TGCGCCAGCAGCTTGACGACTAGCATGGAGACCCAGTACTTC
NA	TRBV6-4	TRBJ2-1	NA	CASPTPRGTYNEQFF	TGTGCCAGCCCAACCCCCCGGGGGACCTACAATGAGCAGTTCTTC
TRBD1	TRBV30	TRBJ1-6	NA	CACRGQDNSPLHF	TGTGCCTGCAGGGGACAGGATAATTCACCCCTCCACTTT
TRBD1	TRBV30	TRBJ1-2	NA	CAWRRQGYGYTF	TGTGCCTGGAGGCGACAGGGGTATGGCTACACCTTC
TRBD2	TRBV5-1	TRBJ2-3	few	CASSLPLAGGTDTQYF	TGCGCCAGCAGCTTACCGCTAGCGGGGGGCACAGATACGCAGTATTTT
TRBD1	TRBV4-3	TRBJ1-1	NA	CASSQTGRGTEAFF	TGCGCCAGCAGCCAGACAGGGCGCGGCACTGAAGCTTTCTTT
NA	TRBV2	TRBJ2-4	NA	CASSELAKNIQYF	TGTGCCAGCAGTGAACTAGCCAAAAACATTCAGTACTTC
NA	TRBV11-2	TRBJ1-3	once	CASSLISTGGNTIYF	TGTGCCAGCAGCTTAATTTCCACGGGTGGAAACACCATATATTTT
TRBD1	TRBV10-3	TRBJ1-1	NA	CAISFRGQKGTEAFF	TGTGCCATCAGTTTCAGGGGGCAGAAAGGCACTGAGGCTTTCTTT
NA	TRBV7-9	TRBJ1-5	NA	CSSSLARGVLYQPQHF	TGTTCCAGCAGCTTAGCGCGCGGAGTCCTCTATCAGCCCCAGCATTTT
TRBD2	TRBV7-9	TRBJ2-1	NA	CASSRRLSGGADEQFF	TGTGCCAGCAGCCGAAGGTTGAGCGGGGGGGCCGATGAGCAGTTCTTC
NA	TRBV10-1	TRBJ1-3	NA	CASSDPGHQGNTIYF	TGCGCCAGCAGTGACCCGGGACATCAAGGAAACACCATATATTTT
TRBD1	TRBV5-1	TRBJ2-3	few	CASSFTGVTDTQYF	TGCGCCAGCAGCTTTACAGGGGTGACAGATACGCAGTATTTT
NA	TRBV4-2	TRBJ1-6	NA	CASSQQWAGVGSYNSPLHF	TGTGCCAGCAGCCAACAATGGGCAGGGGTTGGTTCCTATAATTCACCCCTCCACTTT
TRBD1	TRBV10-2	TRBJ1-5	NA	CASKGQGNQPQHF	TGCGCCAGCAAGGGACAGGGAAATCAGCCCCAGCATTTT
NA	TRBV28	TRBJ1-5	NA	CASSSTGSRNQPQHF	TGTGCCAGCAGTTCAACAGGGTCTCGCAATCAGCCCCAGCATTTT
TRBD2	TRBV4-1	TRBJ2-2	few	CASSQDPWTSGVNTGELFF	TGCGCCAGCAGCCAAGATCCCTGGACTAGCGGGGTGAACACCGGGGAGCTGTTTTTT